This record covers a single T cell receptor beta chain. This sample stems from a study of blood T cell repertoires in COVID-19. With V trimmed by 3 bases and J by 5 bases, 10 bases remained unmatched. CDR3 length equals 17 residues. Germline CDR1 and CDR2: SGDLS and YYNGEE. Libraries were prepared by immunoSEQ multiplex PCR; TCRdb keeps only in-frame clonotypes and omits some of them. The sample yields 70,000 to 85,000 clones, over 75% seen once. This receptor was taken from a human donor in a cohort sampled during active COVID-19. The chain is built from TRBV9 and TRBJ2-5; 13 bases fit TRBD2. Sequencing input: peripheral blood. CDR3 coding DNA: TGTGCCAGCAGCGCCTCCCCGGGACTAGCGGGGAGGGAGACCCAGTACTTC. It codes for CASSASPGLAGRETQYF.